These T cell receptor beta chains were read from a single sample in a study of shared clonotypes between healthy human individuals. Clones were read by immunoSEQ multiplex PCR, and TCRdb kept only the in-frame ones, dropping some. The table includes 1.6 million or so clones, less than 99% detected once. The sequenced sample consisted of naive CD4+ T cells sorted from blood. These TCRs come from a man younger than 40 in good health. The CDR3 runs from the conserved cysteine through the conserved F or W. The D gene is left open where the match is weak. Size tells how often a clone was seen (once, few, many) or the class of an expanded clone, and some rows leave it out.

V	D	J	size	DNA	CDR3
TRBV6-6	TRBD2	TRBJ2-3	once	TGTGCCAGCAGAGATACTAGCGGGAGTCGCGCAGATACGCAGTATTTT	CASRDTSGSRADTQYF
TRBV25-1	.	TRBJ2-1	.	TGTGCCAGCAGTCGCGCAGGTGGGGGCAATGAGCAGTTCTTC	CASSRAGGGNEQFF
TRBV9	.	TRBJ2-1	.	TGTGCCAGCAGCGGTCGGTGGTCCGGGAACAATGAGCAGTTCTTC	CASSGRWSGNNEQFF
TRBV5-6	TRBD2	TRBJ2-5	.	TGTGCCAGCAGCTTGAAGCGGGAGGGCCCCGCAGAGACCCAGTACTTC	CASSLKREGPAETQYF
TRBV7-3	.	TRBJ2-1	.	TGTGCCAGCAGCTTAAAGGTCCGGCAGTTCTTC	CASSLKVRQFF
TRBV5-1	.	TRBJ2-2	.	TGCGCCAGCAGCTTGGAAGTTCGGCGGGATCACGGGGAGCTGTTTTTT	CASSLEVRRDHGELFF
TRBV18	.	TRBJ1-2	.	TGTGCCAGCTCACCGGGACTTTCGGGAAACTATGGCTACACCTTC	CASSPGLSGNYGYTF
TRBV9	.	TRBJ2-7	.	TGTGCCAGCAGCGCTCAGATAATCGGCGAGCAGTACTTC	CASSAQIIGEQYF
TRBV5-4	.	TRBJ2-7	once	TGTGCCAGCAGCTTGGAACGGGACCGCGACGAGCAGTACTTC	CASSLERDRDEQYF
TRBV2	.	TRBJ2-3	once	TGTGCCAGCAGTGAAGCGGGACTGCTAACAGATACGCAGTATTTT	CASSEAGLLTDTQYF
TRBV7-2	.	TRBJ2-5	.	TGTGCCAGCAGCTCACTCCAAGAGACCCAGTACTTC	CASSSLQETQYF
TRBV2	.	TRBJ1-4	once	TGTGCCAGCAACGGCGGGACTAATGAAAAACTGTTTTTT	CASNGGTNEKLFF
TRBV7-2	TRBD1	TRBJ2-1	.	TGTGCCAGCAGCACTTCGACAGGGGTAATTTACAATGAGCAGTTCTTC	CASSTSTGVIYNEQFF
TRBV7-9	TRBD1	TRBJ2-7	.	TGTGCCAGCAGCGGGCTGTGGGACAGAGCCTACGAGCAGTACTTC	CASSGLWDRAYEQYF
TRBV7-6	TRBD1	TRBJ2-2	.	TGTGCCAGCAGCCAAAAAGGACAGGGGGCCGGGGAGCTGTTTTTT	CASSQKGQGAGELFF
TRBV7-3	.	TRBJ2-3	.	TGTGCCAGCAGGAAGACAGTCTCGGATACGCAGTATTTT	CASRKTVSDTQYF
TRBV6-1	TRBD2	TRBJ2-7	.	TGTGCCAGCAGTGAAGCCGGGGGACTAGCGGGTATCGAGCAGTACTTC	CASSEAGGLAGIEQYF
TRBV25-1	.	TRBJ2-5	.	TGTGCCAGCAGTGAGCCCGGACAGCGAATCCAAGAGACCCAGTACTTC	CASSEPGQRIQETQYF
TRBV19	.	TRBJ2-3	.	TGTGCCAGTAGTATTTCTCGGGGCCTATTCCCAGATACGCAGTATTTT	CASSISRGLFPDTQYF